This T cell receptor (beta chain) was profiled in a study of T-cell reconstitution after alpha-beta-depleted transplantation in children. Whole-study results and caveats: T-cell numbers and diversity one year post-transplant derived largely from freshly generated T cells.

Preparing the TCRbeta library involved the use of unique molecular identifiers. TCRdb reprocessed the PCR reads via MiXCR and lists one record per CDR3 protein. Here the sample spans some 300,000 distinct CDR3 sequences, almost 8% being singletons. This CDR3 comprises 16 residues. CDR1 and CDR2 from the germline V gene are SGDLS and YYNGEE. V gave up 0 bases and J gave up 6 bases; unmatched junction bases: 11. This clonotype occurred a few times. The antigen remains undetermined. This clonotype was obtained from a female patient under 10 years old who had a stem cell transplant for Fanconi anemia, so the T cells may come from the graft donor. The input for sequencing was peripheral blood, taken 360 days after TCRalphabeta/CD19-depleted stem cell transplant. This rearrangement joins TRBV9 to TRBJ1-2, with 7 bases aligning to TRBD1. CDR3 loop: CASSVGDSPDFDGYTF. The CDR3 DNA is TGTGCCAGCAGCGTAGGGGACAGCCCCGACTTCGATGGCTACACCTTC.